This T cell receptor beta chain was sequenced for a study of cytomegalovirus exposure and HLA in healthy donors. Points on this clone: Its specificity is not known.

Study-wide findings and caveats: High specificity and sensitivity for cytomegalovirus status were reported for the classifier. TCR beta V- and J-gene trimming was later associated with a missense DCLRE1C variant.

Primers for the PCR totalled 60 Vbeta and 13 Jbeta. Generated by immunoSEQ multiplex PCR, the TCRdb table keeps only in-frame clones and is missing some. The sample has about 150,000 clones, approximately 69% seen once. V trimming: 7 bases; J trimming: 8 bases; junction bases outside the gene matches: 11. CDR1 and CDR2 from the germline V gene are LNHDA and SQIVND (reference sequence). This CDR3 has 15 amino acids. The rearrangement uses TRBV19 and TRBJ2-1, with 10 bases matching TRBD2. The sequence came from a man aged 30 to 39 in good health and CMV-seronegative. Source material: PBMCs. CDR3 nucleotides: TGTGCCAGTACCTCCGGGAGCGGGGGGGCCTATGAGCAGTTCTTC. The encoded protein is CASTSGSGGAYEQFF.